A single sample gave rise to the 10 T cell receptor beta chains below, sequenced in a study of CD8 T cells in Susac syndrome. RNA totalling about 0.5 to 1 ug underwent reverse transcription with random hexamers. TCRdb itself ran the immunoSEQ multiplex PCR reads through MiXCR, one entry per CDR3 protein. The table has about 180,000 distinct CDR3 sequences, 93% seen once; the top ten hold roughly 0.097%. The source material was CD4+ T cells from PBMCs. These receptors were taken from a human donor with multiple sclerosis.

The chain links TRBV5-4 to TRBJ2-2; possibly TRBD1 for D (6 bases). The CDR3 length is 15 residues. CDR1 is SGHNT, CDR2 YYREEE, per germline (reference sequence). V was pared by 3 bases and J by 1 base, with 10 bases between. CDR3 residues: CASSSPGQNTGELFF. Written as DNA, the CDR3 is TGTGCCAGCAGCTCCCCGGGACAGAACACCGGGGAGCTGTTTTTT.

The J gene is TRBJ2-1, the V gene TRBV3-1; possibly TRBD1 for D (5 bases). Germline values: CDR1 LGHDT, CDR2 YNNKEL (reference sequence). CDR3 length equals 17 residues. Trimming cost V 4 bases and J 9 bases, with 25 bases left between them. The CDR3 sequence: CASSPSGPKGLSGEQFF. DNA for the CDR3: TGTGCCAGCAGCCCCTCAGGACCGAAGGGGCTTTCGGGTGAGCAGTTCTTC.

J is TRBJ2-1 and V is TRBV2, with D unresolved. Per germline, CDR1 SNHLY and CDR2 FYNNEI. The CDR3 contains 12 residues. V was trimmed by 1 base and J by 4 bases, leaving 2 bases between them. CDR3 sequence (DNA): TGTGCCAGCAGTGAAGTATACAATGAGCAGTTCTTC. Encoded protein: CASSEVYNEQFF. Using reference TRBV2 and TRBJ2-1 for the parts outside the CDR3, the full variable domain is EPEVTQTPSHQVTQMGQEVILRCVPISNHLYFYWYRQILGQKVEFLVSFYNNEISEKSEIFDDQFSVERPDGSNFTLKIRSTKLEDSAMYFCASSEVYNEQFFGPGTRLTVL.

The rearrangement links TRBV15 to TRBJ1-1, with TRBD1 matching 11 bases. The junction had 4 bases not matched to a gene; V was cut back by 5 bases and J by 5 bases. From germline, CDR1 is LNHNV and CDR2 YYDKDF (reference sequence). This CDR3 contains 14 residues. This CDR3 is CATSGGQGVTEAFF. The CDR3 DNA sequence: TGTGCCACCAGCGGGGGACAGGGGGTTACTGAAGCTTTCTTT.

CDR3 coding DNA: TGTGCCAGCAGCCAGGAACGCTCTGGAAACACCATATATTTT. It specifies CASSQERSGNTIYF. J is TRBJ1-3 and V is TRBV4-2; D gene unclear. This CDR3 has 14 amino acids. The germline gives CDR1 LGHNA, CDR2 YNFKEQ. Trimming cost V 3 bases and J 0 bases, with 6 bases left between them.

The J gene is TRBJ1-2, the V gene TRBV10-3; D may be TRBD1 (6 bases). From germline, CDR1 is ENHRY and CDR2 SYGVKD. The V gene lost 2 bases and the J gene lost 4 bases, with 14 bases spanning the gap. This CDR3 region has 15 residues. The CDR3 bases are TGTGCCATCAGTGAGACCAGACAGGCGTTCTATGGCTACACCTTC. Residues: CAISETRQAFYGYTF.

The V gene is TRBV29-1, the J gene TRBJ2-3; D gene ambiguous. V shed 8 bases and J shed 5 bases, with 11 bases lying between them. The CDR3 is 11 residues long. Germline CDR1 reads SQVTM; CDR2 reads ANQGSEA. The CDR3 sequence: CSPKNRDTQYF. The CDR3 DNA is TGCAGCCCCAAAAATAGAGATACGCAGTATTTT.

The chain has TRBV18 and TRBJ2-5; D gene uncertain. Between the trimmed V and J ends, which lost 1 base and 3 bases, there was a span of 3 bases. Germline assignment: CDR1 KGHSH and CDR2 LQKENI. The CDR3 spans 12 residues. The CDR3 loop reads CASSPQEETQYF. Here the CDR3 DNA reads TGTGCCAGCTCACCACAGGAAGAGACCCAGTACTTC.

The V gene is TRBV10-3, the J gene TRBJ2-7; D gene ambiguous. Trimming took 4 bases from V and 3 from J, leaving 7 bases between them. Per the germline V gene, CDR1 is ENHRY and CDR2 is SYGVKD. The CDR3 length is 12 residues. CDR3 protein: CAISGYGYEQYF. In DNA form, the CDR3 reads TGTGCCATCAGTGGGTACGGCTACGAGCAGTACTTC.

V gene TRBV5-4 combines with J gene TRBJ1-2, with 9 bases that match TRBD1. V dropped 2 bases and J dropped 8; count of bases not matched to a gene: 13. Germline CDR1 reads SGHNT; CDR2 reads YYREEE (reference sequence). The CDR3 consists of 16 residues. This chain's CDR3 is CASSFLGTGFPGGYTF. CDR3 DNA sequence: TGTGCCAGCAGCTTCCTAGGGACAGGGTTCCCAGGGGGCTACACCTTC.